Given below is one T cell receptor beta chain in context. The identical CDR3 is also encoded by other nucleotide sequences in the sample. The data derive from a study of shared clonotypes between healthy human individuals. Study-level information: For every donor, three CD4 naive, three CD4 memory, two CD8 naive and one CD8 memory plates were used.

Trimming left V 0 bases short and J 8 bases short, with 4 bases between. Germline CDR1 reads WSHSY; CDR2 reads SAAADI. The length of the CDR3 is 12 residues. At the deep level, the assay was run. Genomic DNA (from each subset) was split evenly across several immunoSEQ plates. Authors' processing steps: There were no quality scores in the junction-only immunoSEQ sequences, so filtering differed. Repertoires were generated with immunoSEQ multiplex PCR, while TCRdb's copy carries only in-frame clones and drops some. For V, J and clone size, that table is used; D and trimming come from the DNA. The sample comprises under 600,000 clones, 90% to 97% of which are singletons, and nearly 0.065% rests with the top ten.

This clonotype was sampled from a woman in her thirties in good health. Source material: naive CD4+ T cells sorted from blood. Stated subset: CD45RA+ positively selected. This chain joins TRBV10-2 and TRBJ1-4; D not certain. The CDR3 nucleotides read TGCGCCAGCAGTGAGTCGAGGGAAAAACTGTTTTTT. Amino acid sequence: CASSESREKLFF.